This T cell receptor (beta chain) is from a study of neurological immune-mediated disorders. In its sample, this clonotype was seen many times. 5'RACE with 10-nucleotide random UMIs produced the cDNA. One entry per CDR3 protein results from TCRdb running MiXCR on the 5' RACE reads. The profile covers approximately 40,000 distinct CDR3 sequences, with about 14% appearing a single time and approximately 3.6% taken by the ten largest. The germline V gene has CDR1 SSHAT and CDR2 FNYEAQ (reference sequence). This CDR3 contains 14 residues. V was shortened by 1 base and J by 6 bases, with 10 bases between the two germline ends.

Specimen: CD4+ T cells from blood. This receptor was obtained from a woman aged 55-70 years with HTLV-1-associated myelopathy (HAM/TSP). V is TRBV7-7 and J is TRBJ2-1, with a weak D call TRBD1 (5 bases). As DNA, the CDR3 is TGTGCCAGCAGCTTAGACAGGTTATCCAATGAGCAGTTCTTC. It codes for CASSLDRLSNEQFF.